These T cell receptor beta chains were read from a single sample in a study of human CD8 memory T cell subsets. After re-calling the 5' RACE reads, TCRdb lists one entry per CDR3 protein, DNA absent. In total, the table holds roughly 12,000 distinct CDR3 sequences. The sample comprised CD8+ T cells from PBMCs. These receptors came from a human donor in good health. Each CDR3 is given with its conserved first and last residue. A row's size may be missing; if present it is once, few, many or a size class.

clone_size	v_call	j_call	cdr3_aa
-	TRBV7-2	TRBJ2-1	CASRDTSSYNEQFF
-	TRBV27	TRBJ1-5	CASSPGTALVTKNQPQHF
-	TRBV27	TRBJ2-7	CASSFGGGPYEQYF
-	TRBV9	TRBJ2-2	CASSVEQGQTGELFF
-	TRBV10-2	TRBJ2-1	CASSAGTPVSGSSYEQFF
-	TRBV20-1	TRBJ2-1	CSARRVISDEQFF
-	TRBV4-1	TRBJ2-1	CASSQGRGGRDEQFF
-	TRBV6-5	TRBJ2-7	CASSPGGYEQYF
-	TRBV19	TRBJ1-2	CASSTIFDRSYGYTF
-	TRBV7-9	TRBJ2-3	CASSQEGARDTQYF
-	TRBV28	TRBJ1-2	CASSFPPAAGGYGYTF
-	TRBV20-1	TRBJ2-3	CSAISLAGHTDTQYF
-	TRBV11-2	TRBJ2-1	CASSHWDSNNEQFF
-	TRBV3-1	TRBJ2-1	CASSQVAGTSGYNEQFF
-	TRBV11-1	TRBJ2-7	CASSPEDRGYEQYF
medium-sized	TRBV7-2	TRBJ2-7	CASSPTATYEQYF
-	TRBV7-9	TRBJ1-2	CASSSKESYGYTF
-	TRBV7-9	TRBJ2-1	CASNGRIGPDEQFF
-	TRBV7-6	TRBJ2-7	CASSEVGGSYEQYF
-	TRBV7-9	TRBJ2-7	CASSLRGYPYEQYF
medium-sized	TRBV4-3	TRBJ2-1	CASSQASSGSMNEQFF
-	TRBV6-5	TRBJ2-6	CASSVGAGANVLTF
medium-sized	TRBV2	TRBJ2-7	CASMIAGALEQYF
-	TRBV30	TRBJ2-4	CAWSQAGTDLWNIQYF
-	TRBV20-1	TRBJ2-2	CSARDLFHTGELFF
-	TRBV7-6	TRBJ2-3	CASSLAVGPDTQYF
-	TRBV6-1	TRBJ1-5	CASSVTDSSNQPQHF
-	TRBV4-3	TRBJ1-2	CASSGRDRESRYGYTF
-	TRBV20-1	TRBJ2-5	CSAGIRLAGEETQYF
medium-sized	TRBV20-1	TRBJ2-7	CSALGQGDYEQYF
-	TRBV18	TRBJ1-2	CASSWDRGYTF
-	TRBV11-2	TRBJ1-6	CASSSSRGYNSPLHF
-	TRBV6-2/TRBV6-3	TRBJ1-5	CASSYFAGGNQPQHF
-	TRBV2	TRBJ1-5	CASLGTDNQPQHF
-	TRBV7-9	TRBJ1-3	CASSPGQGRGNTIYF
medium-sized	TRBV27	TRBJ2-3	CASRLGTSGRQDTQYF
-	TRBV30	TRBJ2-1	CASGQGGFNEQFF
-	TRBV6-5	TRBJ2-3	CASSYAGGLTDTQYF
-	TRBV27	TRBJ1-2	CASSLRQGGPYGYTF
-	TRBV7-2	TRBJ2-7	CASSLGDSDYEQYF
-	TRBV7-8	TRBJ2-2	CASSPPAPANTGELFF
-	TRBV4-1	TRBJ2-2	CASSLLAGTGELFF
-	TRBV29-1	TRBJ1-3	CSATTGREGTIYF
-	TRBV4-2	TRBJ1-3	CASSQDRYSGNTIYF
-	TRBV5-1	TRBJ1-1	CASSLVAGGLNTEAFF
-	TRBV28	TRBJ2-7	CASSLLSGAFYEQYF
-	TRBV6-5	TRBJ2-2	CASSYDSDSFSGTDKNTGELFF
-	TRBV7-9	TRBJ2-5	CASSSGPWETQYF
-	TRBV6-2/TRBV6-3	TRBJ2-7	CASSFRVDGTEQYF
-	TRBV6-2/TRBV6-3	TRBJ2-5	CASSKLTRDQETQYF
-	TRBV5-6	TRBJ2-7	CASSLGELAGRLVYEQYF
-	TRBV4-3	TRBJ2-7	CASSHGTSGSGSSYEQYF
medium-sized	TRBV12-3/TRBV12-4	TRBJ2-3	CASSLGGDTQYF